This entry is about one T cell receptor beta chain. Assay used: immunoSEQ multiplex PCR; TCRdb lists only in-frame clones, some missing. The sample lists about 220,000 clones, about 85% occurring once. The data derive from a study of blood T cell repertoires in COVID-19. For the study at large: Samples came from the United States, Italy and Spain, spanning acute and convalescent COVID-19.

Trimming shortened V by 8 bases and J by 4 bases, and 11 bases separated the two germline ends. This CDR3 is built from 12 residues. V gene TRBV12-3 or TRBV12-4 combines with J gene TRBJ1-1; D is unresolved. The sample taken for sequencing was peripheral blood. This clonotype was obtained from a woman between 50 and 59 years old with COVID-19, enrolled during active disease. CDR3: CASCRRPTEAFF. The CDR3 DNA reads as TGTGCCAGCTGCCGGCGGCCCACTGAAGCTTTCTTT.